The rows below give T cell receptor beta chains drawn from one sample of a study of T cells after yellow fever vaccination. One entry per CDR3 protein results from TCRdb running MiXCR on the 5' RACE reads. The table lists about 63,000 distinct CDR3 sequences, 6.5% to 9% of them singletons. The material sequenced was CD8+ T cells sorted from PBMCs, taken 15 days after the yellow fever booster vaccination. These TCRs come from a man younger than 40 who received the YFV17D yellow fever vaccine. CDR3s include the opening cysteine and the closing phenylalanine or tryptophan. The D gene is left open where the match is weak. Clone size is not always given. Where it is, it says once, few, many or a class for expanded clones.

d_gene	abundance	j_gene	len	v_gene	CDR3nt	CDR3aa
TRBD2	many	TRBJ2-1	11	TRBV5-1	TGCGCCAGCAGCACGGGGCGGGAGTGGTTCTTC	CASSTGREWFF
NA	many	TRBJ2-1	15	TRBV12-3/TRBV12-4	TGTGCCAGCAGTTTCGTGGGGGGTTTTGACAATGAGCAGTTCTTC	CASSFVGGFDNEQFF
TRBD2	many	TRBJ2-3	15	TRBV12-3/TRBV12-4	TGTGCCAGCAGTTTAGGCGGGAGGGCCATAGATACGCAGTATTTT	CASSLGGRAIDTQYF
NA	many	TRBJ2-2	14	TRBV6-1	TGTGCCAGCAGGTCAGAAGGAAACACCGGGGAGCTGTTTTTT	CASRSEGNTGELFF
TRBD1	few	TRBJ2-3	12	TRBV20-1	TGCAGTGCAGGGGGCGTTGGAGATACGCAGTATTTT	CSAGGVGDTQYF
TRBD1	many	TRBJ2-7	15	TRBV27	TGTGCCAGCAGCGCGAACGGACAGGGCCCCCACGAGCAGTACTTC	CASSANGQGPHEQYF
NA	many	TRBJ2-7	14	TRBV10-3	TGTGCCATCGCAGCTAGACAGGGAGGGGACGAGCAGTACTTC	CAIAARQGGDEQYF
NA	few	TRBJ1-3	15	TRBV6-5	TGTGCCAGCAGTTACCAGGGGTTCGCTGGAAACACCATATATTTT	CASSYQGFAGNTIYF
NA	few	TRBJ2-3	12	TRBV5-4	TGTGCCGTGACCCGGGCTCTAGATACGCAGTATTTT	CAVTRALDTQYF
NA	few	TRBJ2-5	16	TRBV20-1	TGCAGTGCTAGGGGCCCATTACACTCAGGGCCAGAGACCCAGTACTTC	CSARGPLHSGPETQYF
TRBD2	many	TRBJ2-1	17	TRBV12-3/TRBV12-4	TGTGCCAGCAGTTTGATCCTGGCGGGAGGGTCCTACAATGAGCAGTTCTTC	CASSLILAGGSYNEQFF
TRBD2	few	TRBJ2-7	17	TRBV7-2	TGTGCCAGCAGCCCAGAAGGGTGGACTAGCGGTTTTTACGAGCAGTACTTC	CASSPEGWTSGFYEQYF
TRBD2	many	TRBJ2-1	14	TRBV18	TGTGCCAGCTCACCACCCGAACTAGCGGATGAGCAGTTCTTC	CASSPPELADEQFF
NA	many	TRBJ2-1	12	TRBV5-4	TGTGCCAGCAGCTTTTTAACCAATGAGCAGTTCTTC	CASSFLTNEQFF
NA	many	TRBJ2-7	12	TRBV6-5	TGTGCCAGCAGTGGGGTGGTCCACGAGCAGTACTTC	CASSGVVHEQYF
NA	many	TRBJ2-7	16	TRBV5-4	TGTGCCAGCAGCTTGGACGTGGTTACAGGAGGGGACGAGCAGTACTTC	CASSLDVVTGGDEQYF
NA	many	TRBJ2-1	14	TRBV9	TGTGCCAGCAGCGTAAGTAGCGGCCACAATGAGCAGTTCTTC	CASSVSSGHNEQFF
TRBD2	many	TRBJ2-7	17	TRBV6-5	TGTGCCAGCAGTTTGTCTAGCGGGAGCCCCACGGTGTACGAGCAGTACTTC	CASSLSSGSPTVYEQYF
NA	many	TRBJ2-1	16	TRBV4-3	TGCGCCAGCAGCCCCTTAGCGGATAGCTCCTACAATGAGCAGTTCTTC	CASSPLADSSYNEQFF
NA	many	TRBJ2-2	13	TRBV9	TGTGCCAGCAGCGTAGATGGAGCCGGGGAGCTGTTTTTT	CASSVDGAGELFF
NA	few	TRBJ2-1	12	TRBV28	TGTGCCAGCAGTCCGACTAGCAATGAGCAGTTCTTC	CASSPTSNEQFF
NA	many	TRBJ2-1	11	TRBV7-2	TGTGCCAGCAGCTTATTGTATGAGCAGTTCTTC	CASSLLYEQFF
NA	few	TRBJ2-6	15	TRBV27	TGTGCCAGCTCCCCAGGGCGGGCTGGGGCCAACGTCCTGACTTTC	CASSPGRAGANVLTF
TRBD2	many	TRBJ2-3	17	TRBV13	TGTGCCAGCAGCTCCACCCGAATTAGCGGGAGTACAGATACGCAGTATTTT	CASSSTRISGSTDTQYF
NA	many	TRBJ2-1	12	TRBV19	TGTGCCAGTAGTCTCAGCCGGAATGAGCAGTTCTTC	CASSLSRNEQFF
TRBD2	few	TRBJ2-3	18	TRBV7-8	TGTGCCAGCAGCTCAGGACTAGCGGGTGGAATCATGCAAGATACGCAGTATTTT	CASSSGLAGGIMQDTQYF
TRBD2	many	TRBJ2-3	16	TRBV10-2	TGCGCCAGCAGTCCGATACTAGCGGAGAGCACAGATACGCAGTATTTT	CASSPILAESTDTQYF
TRBD2	many	TRBJ2-3	15	TRBV27	TGTGCCAGCAGTTCGGGGACTATCTCCACAGATACGCAGTATTTT	CASSSGTISTDTQYF
NA	many	TRBJ2-1	14	TRBV6-2/TRBV6-3	TGTGCCAGCAGTTACTCTAGTCCAAACAATGAGCAGTTCTTC	CASSYSSPNNEQFF
TRBD2	many	TRBJ2-5	15	TRBV4-2	TGTGCCAGCAGCCAGTCGGGACTAGCTAGAGAGACCCAGTACTTC	CASSQSGLARETQYF
TRBD2	many	TRBJ2-5	14	TRBV5-5	TGTGCCAGCATCACTAGCGGGAGAGGGGAGACCCAGTACTTC	CASITSGRGETQYF
NA	many	TRBJ2-5	12	TRBV6-5	TGTGCCAGCTCGGGAGTCCAAGAGACCCAGTACTTC	CASSGVQETQYF
NA	many	TRBJ2-5	14	TRBV23-1	TGCGCCAGCAGTCAATCTAGGCTAAGAGAGACCCAGTACTTC	CASSQSRLRETQYF
NA	NA	TRBJ2-7	12	TRBV10-2	TGCGCCAGCAGTGAGAGAGGAGTCGAGCAGTACTTC	CASSERGVEQYF
NA	many	TRBJ2-1	17	TRBV5-1	TGCGCCAGCACGCATGCTACTGCCGGAGCTACCTACAATGAGCAGTTCTTC	CASTHATAGATYNEQFF
NA	many	TRBJ1-5	16	TRBV14	TGTGCCAGCAGCCAGCATCACGGGGTAAGCAATCAGCCCCAGCATTTT	CASSQHHGVSNQPQHF
NA	few	TRBJ1-5	14	TRBV19	TGTGCCAGTAGTTGGGGGACTAGCAATCAGCCCCAGCATTTT	CASSWGTSNQPQHF
NA	NA	TRBJ2-1	14	TRBV27	TGTGCCAGCAGTTGGGGGGGGCGCACGAATGAGCAGTTCTTC	CASSWGGRTNEQFF
NA	many	TRBJ2-5	13	TRBV30	TGTGCCTGGAGTGGTATAGCTCGAGAGACCCAGTACTTC	CAWSGIARETQYF
NA	many	TRBJ2-3	14	TRBV13	TGTGCCAGCAGCACAAGAATGGAGGAAGATACGCAGTATTTT	CASSTRMEEDTQYF
NA	NA	TRBJ2-7	13	TRBV4-3	TGCGCCAGCAGCCAAGGAGTCGCCTACGAGCAGTACTTC	CASSQGVAYEQYF